Many counts were recorded for the clone carrying this T cell receptor beta chain. Its antigen is still unknown. The data were taken from a study of T-cell memory formation after mild COVID-19. On the study more broadly: Clusters were largely donor specific.

The study, taken as a whole, reports: Within pre-infection memory, some responding clones were found, suggesting cross-reactive memory joined.

Trimming removed 7 bases from V and 10 bases from J; junction bases left unmatched: 11. Germline V gene data show CDR1 as LNHDA and CDR2 as SQIVND (reference sequence). This CDR3 has 14 amino acids. Sample barcodes and UMIs were carried by the TCR alpha and TCR beta cDNA libraries that 5'RACE generated with constant-segment primers. TCRdb itself ran the 5' RACE reads through MiXCR, one entry per CDR3 protein. This sample has some 350,000 distinct CDR3 sequences, with 10% to 15% found just once. The chain joins TRBV19 to TRBJ2-1; 9 bases are shared with TRBD2. The receptor was derived from a man in his late teens or twenties who had mild COVID-19 (a few samples of this study predate the infection). Cell type and time point are not known. The sequenced sample consisted of PBMCs or a T cell subset sorted from them (not recorded which). CDR3 nucleotides: TGTGCCAGTATGGAGGGTAGCGGGGGACTGGAGCAGTTCTTC. It codes for CASMEGSGGLEQFF.